Listed here are 14 T cell receptor beta chains from one sample, sequenced in a study of molecular identifiers for immune sequencing clone quantification. TCRdb re-called the PCR reads through MiXCR, storing one row per CDR3 protein. The repertoire consists of about 40,000 distinct CDR3 sequences, with less than 20% occurring once and the leading ten covering around 7%. The specimen was naive CD8+ T cells from blood, with Jurkat cell RNA spiked in. Subset in this sample: FACS-sorted CD8+CD4-CCR7+CD45RA+ naive T cells. These receptors all stem from a human donor in good health. Some libraries in this study had Jurkat cell RNA spiked in.

Many counts were recorded for this clonotype. Here the CDR3 DNA reads TGTGCCAGCAGCTTGGCCCGGACAGGGGGAGAGACCCAGTACTTC. Amino acid sequence: CASSLARTGGETQYF. V gene TRBV5-6 combines with J gene TRBJ2-5; 10 nucleotides agree with TRBD1. CDR1 is SGHDT and CDR2 is YYEEEE in the germline V gene. This CDR3 spans 15 amino acids. With V trimmed by 0 bases and J by 4 bases, 3 bases remained unmatched.

This clonotype was seen many times. The CDR3 DNA reads as TGCGCCAGCAGCCAAGAACTTGGTGGGGACAGGAACACTGAAGCTTTCTTT. It codes for CASSQELGGDRNTEAFF. The rearrangement uses TRBV4-3 and TRBJ1-1, with 7 bases lining up with TRBD1. Germline CDR1 is LGHNA and CDR2 is YSLEER. The trim removed 0 bases at V and 1 base at J, leaving 8 bases unmatched. This CDR3 spans 17 amino acids.

This clonotype was detected ten times or more. The rearrangement links TRBV12-3 or TRBV12-4 to TRBJ2-5; D is unclear. Trimming left V 0 bases short and J 5 bases short, with 16 bases between. This CDR3 is built from 16 residues. The CDR3 DNA reads as TGTGCCAGCAGTTTAGCCCTTCTACGATCCCGGGAGACCCAGTACTTC. As protein: CASSLALLRSRETQYF.

Ten or more counts support this clonotype. J is TRBJ1-2 and V is TRBV27; possibly TRBD1 for D (5 bases). V lost 6 bases to trimming and J lost 3 bases, with 17 bases between them. The CDR3 spans 15 residues. Germline CDR1 reads MNHEY; CDR2 reads SMNVEV (reference sequence). CDR3 sequence reads: CASSEVGLEHYGYTF. For the CDR3, the DNA is TGTGCCAGCAGCGAAGTGGGACTGGAACACTATGGCTACACCTTC.

This clonotype was recorded many times. The chain links TRBV11-2 to TRBJ2-1; no definite D call. The CDR3 has 11 residues. Germline values: CDR1 SGHAT, CDR2 FQNNGV. V dropped 5 bases and J dropped 8 bases, with 7 bases sitting between them. Here the CDR3 DNA reads TGTGCCAGCAGCCTCTCGTATGAGCAGTTCTTC. Amino acid sequence: CASSLSYEQFF.

The chain combines TRBV20-1 with TRBJ2-4; the D is unclear. Trimming shortened V by 3 bases and J by 8 bases, and 14 bases separated the two germline ends. The CDR3 extends over 13 amino acids. CDR1 and CDR2 from the germline V gene are DFQATT and SNEGSKA (reference sequence). DNA for the CDR3: TGCAGTGCTAGGGACCAGATCGAGTACATTCAGTACTTC. It yields the protein CSARDQIEYIQYF.

In its sample, this clonotype was seen many times. The gene calls are TRBV11-2 and TRBJ1-3, with D unresolved. The germline V and J ends were trimmed by 0 bases and 1 base, with 7 bases remaining between them. The germline gives CDR1 SGHAT, CDR2 FQNNGV. This CDR3 spans 15 amino acids. CDR3 sequence (DNA): TGTGCCAGCAGCTTAGAAGGGAGTTCTGGAAACACCATATATTTT. Translated, it gives CASSLEGSSGNTIYF.

This clonotype is judged medium-sized. This chain connects TRBV6-2 or TRBV6-3 to TRBJ2-1, with unresolved D. Deletions cut 4 bases from V and 8 bases from J, with 6 bases between. Germline-derived CDR1 and CDR2 are MNHEY and SVGEGT. The CDR3 is 11 residues long. The CDR3 loop is CASSFKDEQFF. In DNA form, the CDR3 reads TGTGCCAGCAGTTTTAAGGATGAGCAGTTCTTC.

This clonotype was seen a handful of times. The V gene is TRBV25-1, the J gene TRBJ2-7, with D tentatively TRBD1 or TRBD2 (5 bases each). The CDR3 extends over 15 amino acids. Trimming removed 3 bases from V and 3 bases from J, with 15 bases in between. Germline values: CDR1 MGHDK, CDR2 SYGVNS. CDR3 DNA: TGTGCCAGCAGTGATGCCAGGGAGTATGACTACGAGCAGTACTTC. This gives the protein CASSDAREYDYEQYF.

This clonotype showed up just a few times. The gene calls are TRBV19 and TRBJ2-7; D perhaps matches TRBD2 (5 bases). The CDR3 totals 17 residues. V was trimmed by 5 bases and J by 4 bases, leaving 24 bases between them. Per germline, CDR1 LNHDA and CDR2 SQIVND (reference sequence). CDR3: CASSSNQLRGKSYEQYF. The DNA for the CDR3 is TGTGCCAGTAGTTCTAATCAACTTCGGGGAAAGTCTTACGAGCAGTACTTC.

In its sample, this clonotype was seen many times. The chain carries TRBV20-1 and TRBJ2-7; TRBD2 matches at 11 bases. V lost 3 bases, J lost 2 bases, and 6 bases stayed unmatched. Germline values: CDR1 DFQATT, CDR2 SNEGSKA (reference sequence). The CDR3 sequence is 15 residues long. CDR3 DNA sequence: TGCAGTGCTAGGGGACTAGCGGACTTAACCTACGAGCAGTACTTC. Its translation is CSARGLADLTYEQYF.

There are many counts of this clonotype. The chain combines TRBV24-1 with TRBJ1-2; D unresolved. V lost 0 bases and J 2 bases, leaving 12 bases between the germline ends. Germline V gene data show CDR1 as KGHDR and CDR2 as SFDVKD. This CDR3 contains 16 residues. Written as DNA, the CDR3 is TGTGCCACCAGTGATTTGCATCCCACACGGAACTATGGCTACACCTTC. Translated: CATSDLHPTRNYGYTF.

The genes are TRBV6-2 or TRBV6-3 and TRBJ2-1, with 9 bases identical to TRBD2. Germline CDR1 is MNHEY and CDR2 is SVGEGT. V lost 0 bases to trimming and J lost 12 bases; unmatched junction nucleotides: 12. This CDR3 contains 16 residues. CDR3 loop: CASSYSALAGSHGQFF. CDR3 DNA sequence: TGTGCCAGCAGTTACTCGGCGCTAGCGGGATCCCACGGGCAGTTCTTC.

This clonotype was seen repeatedly, ten times or more. The V and J genes are TRBV25-1 and TRBJ2-2; D ambiguous. V shed 4 bases and J shed 2 bases, with 11 bases lying between them. Per the germline V gene, CDR1 is MGHDK and CDR2 is SYGVNS. This CDR3 has 15 amino acids. The chain's CDR3 is CASSAVRINTGELFF. In nucleotides, the CDR3 is TGTGCCAGCAGTGCGGTGCGGATTAACACCGGGGAGCTGTTTTTT. Complete variable domain (other parts from reference TRBV25-1 and TRBJ2-2): EADIYQTPRYLVIGTGKKITLECSQTMGHDKMYWYQQDPGMELHLIHYSYGVNSTEKGDLSSESTVSRIRTEHFPLTLESARPSHTSQYLCASSAVRINTGELFFGEGSRLTVL.